The clone carrying this T cell receptor beta chain was detected only a few times. Researchers extracted total RNA from unfractionated whole blood. These data come from a study of human T cells and chemical hapten exposure. V lost 9 bases and J 5 bases, leaving 10 bases between the germline ends. Germline V gives CDR1 MRHNA, CDR2 SNTAGT. The CDR3 loop spans 11 amino acids. The library put unique molecular identifiers onto individual cDNA molecules. A single record per CDR3 protein comes from TCRdb applying MiXCR to the reads. The sample carries about 120,000 distinct CDR3 sequences, 8.5% to 9% recorded once.

Sequencing was done on a sample of whole blood. The J gene is TRBJ1-2, the V gene TRBV6-4; D may be TRBD1 (6 bases). This receptor was identified in a human donor in good health. Some clones in this sample may be carry-over from other donors' samples. This CDR3 is CASRGVYGYTF. The DNA of the CDR3 is TGTGCCAGTAGGGGGGTGTATGGCTACACCTTC.